This TCR beta chain was documented in a study of T cell repertoires in Merkel cell carcinoma (dated by TCRdb to the late 2010s). With regard to the full study: Patients who had received intralesional immunotherapy or systemic immune checkpoint blockade ahead of the biopsy were left out. Tetramer sorting, cloning and paired TCR sequencing of expanded tumor-infiltrating lymphocytes were first used to define MCPyV-specific clonotypes. To be included, a subject needed both a diagnosis of MCPyV-positive Merkel cell carcinoma and tumor-infiltrating lymphocytes that had been successfully expanded in vitro. Results the study describes overall, beyond this receptor: No normal tissue biopsies were studied.

The immunoSEQ assay was used for TRB CDR3 sequencing and data processing of tumor genomic DNA. This immuneACCESS table, as held by TCRdb, lists in-frame sequences with V and J called but not all clones. Of the missing ones, under half trace to an unresolved V gene in checked studies; the others have no known cause. The sample table records some 14,000 clones; 76% of these occur just once. The leading ten clones occupy 17% of the sample. Concerning this clone itself: This receptor's antigen is unknown. Within one base of it there is no much larger clone, and no base qualities were kept.

Biopsy-confirmed MCPyV-positive Merkel cell carcinoma was present in the study subjects, and positive serum antibodies to T-antigen were found in every subject. Genomic DNA was extracted from about 6 adjacent 10-micron frozen tumor sections without cell sorting or culture. Optimal cutting temperature compound was used to freeze tumor biopsy tissue measuring roughly 5 x 5 x 5 mm. In the frozen biopsy, scout sections stained with hematoxylin and eosin confirmed abundant Merkel cell carcinoma and infiltrating cells. The germline V gene yields MNHEY for CDR1 and SVGAGI for CDR2. Trimming costs V 0 bases and J 7 bases, and their ends lie 12 bases apart. From the cysteine through the phenylalanine, the CDR3 covers 15 amino acids. The kept DNA is CDR3 alone, 45 bases in frame from the first base.

This receptor was identified in an adult with Merkel cell carcinoma. Input material: tumor tissue. The chain is assembled from TRBV6-5 and TRBJ1-4, with TRBD1 as a weak D call on 5 bases. The encoded CDR3 is CASSYSAVGTEKLFF. Here is the DNA: TGTGCCAGCAGTTACTCGGCCGTCGGGACTGAAAAACTGTTTTTT.